This T cell receptor (beta chain) was found in a study of T-cell memory formation after mild COVID-19. The CDR3 has 15 amino acids. V was pared by 0 bases and J by 2 bases, with 8 bases between. Germline-derived CDR1 and CDR2 are LGHDT and YNNKEL (reference sequence). TCRdb itself ran the 5' RACE reads through MiXCR, one entry per CDR3 protein. This table has approximately 240,000 distinct CDR3 sequences, roughly 15% appearing once. This clonotype occurred a few times. This receptor was taken from a man aged 18 to 35 who had mild COVID-19 (a few samples of this study predate the infection). Cell type and time point are not known. The sample taken for sequencing was PBMCs or a T cell subset sorted from them (not recorded which). The gene calls are TRBV3-1 and TRBJ1-3; no definite D call. CDR3 nucleotides: TGTGCCAGCAGCCAAGATCATGGGACTGGAAACACCATATATTTT. It codes for CASSQDHGTGNTIYF.